This TCR beta chain was identified in a study of Ad26.COV2.S vaccination and SARS-CoV-2 variants. Stated treatment: some 20 received Ad26.COV2.S at low or high dose, single or two shots; several received placebo; per-sample allocation not given. Sampling was performed 63 days after the first vaccine or placebo injection. Trimming removed 1 base from V and 4 bases from J, with 10 bases in between. The CDR3 sequence is 14 residues long. Germline V gene sequence: CDR1 LGHDT, CDR2 YNNKEL (reference sequence). The data were produced by immunoSEQ multiplex PCR, yet TCRdb's version contains in-frame clones alone and is incomplete. The sample records approximately 480,000 clones, roughly nine tenths being singletons.

The sequence was collected from a person aged 18-60 years who received the Ad26.COV2.S COVID-19 vaccine or a placebo. Sequences were derived from peripheral blood, sampled in a trial of Ad26.COV2.S vaccine versus placebo. The rearrangement links TRBV3-1 (or the pseudogene TRBV3-2) to TRBJ1-1; D gene unclear. CDR3 in amino acids: CASSQVAGSTEAFF. The CDR3 coding sequence is TGTGCCAGCAGCCAAGTGGCGGGGAGCACTGAAGCTTTCTTT.